This record covers a single T cell receptor beta chain. Its antigen is not known. At a deep level, the assay was run. Unsorted PBMC DNA sequencing spanned ten immunoSEQ deep assay plates. This table comes from immunoSEQ multiplex PCR, and its TCRdb copy is limited to in-frame clones, with some not included. The table shows 400,000 to 600,000 clones, with about 85% occurring only once. Donors were healthy HIV-negative adults without recent acute infections or vaccinations. The sample belongs to a study of shared clonotypes between healthy human individuals. Study findings and constraints: The small donor group covered limited genetic and exposure diversity.

The CDR3 spans 14 residues. Germline values: CDR1 SGHRS, CDR2 YFSETQ. This TCR was recovered from a woman between 40 and 50 years old in good health. Some clones in this sample may be carry-over from other donors' samples. Sequencing was carried out using PBMCs. The V gene is TRBV5-1, the J gene TRBJ2-5; D is uncertain. Near its end, the DNA agrees better with TRBJ2-7, so the J call may be wrong. The CDR3 loop reads CASSLLGSHVEQYF. The CDR3, as DNA: TGCGCCAGCAGCTTGTTGGGTAGCCACGTCGAGCAGTACTTC.